This T cell receptor beta chain was documented in a study of vaccination effects on CD4 cells after COVID-19. The overall study: Following the second dose by a median of 72 days, the post-vaccine samples were obtained. Study results and caveats: In the study, convalescent patients were few, and early post-infection timepoints were absent.

The CDR3 has 15 amino acids. V lost 3 bases to trimming and J lost 2 bases; unmatched junction nucleotides: 5. Germline V CDR1 and CDR2: KGHDR, SFDVKD. Expansion of antigen-specific CD4+ T cells with viral peptide pools was carried out by the ViraFEST assay before sequencing. It was after approximately 11 days of culture that CD4+ T cells were isolated. Participants each got two BNT162b2 or mRNA-1273 vaccine doses. Vaccinees lacked prior SARS-CoV-2 infection and tested negative for nucleocapsid antibodies. Remarks on this clone: Its antigen remains unknown.

Here immunoSEQ multiplex PCR was the method, and the copy in TCRdb shows in-frame clones only, minus some. Of around 29,000 clones listed, approximately 71% are singletons. The chain carries TRBV24-1 and TRBJ1-1, with TRBD1 matching 7 bases. The material was CD4+ T cells from PBMCs cultured with HCoV-NL63 spike peptides, obtained after COVID-19 vaccination. The source is a human donor who received a COVID-19 vaccine. CDR3 loop: CATSDAGTANTEAFF. The CDR3 coding sequence is TGTGCCACCAGTGATGCCGGGACAGCTAACACTGAAGCTTTCTTT.